The 7 T cell receptor beta chains in this list originate from one sample, sequenced in a study of blood T cell repertoires in COVID-19. The table came from immunoSEQ multiplex PCR; TCRdb's copy has only in-frame clones and leaves some out. Found here are about 140,000 clones, about nine tenths of them singletons; the top ten hold under 2.5%. The sequenced material came from peripheral blood. These receptors all stem from a man between 45 and 60 years old with active COVID-19.

The chain combines TRBV6-4 with TRBJ1-2; TRBD1 agrees at 9 bases. The CDR3 covers 15 residues. Germline V gives CDR1 MRHNA, CDR2 SNTAGT. Trimming took 0 bases from V and 3 from J; bases not matched to a gene: 2. This CDR3 reads CASSDSRQGDYGYTF. In nucleotides, the CDR3 is TGTGCCAGCAGTGACTCACGACAGGGGGACTATGGCTACACCTTC.

There are many counts of this clone. The chain uses TRBV7-6 and TRBJ1-2, with 8 positions matching TRBD1. Germline V gene data show CDR1 as SGHVS and CDR2 as FNYEAQ. This CDR3 contains 17 residues. After removal of 3 bases from V and 0 bases from J, the junction contained 9 bases not matched to a gene. This CDR3 reads CASSFSDRVGANYGYTF. CDR3 coding DNA: TGTGCCAGCAGCTTTTCGGACAGGGTGGGGGCTAACTATGGCTACACCTTC.

This chain links TRBV19 with TRBJ1-5, with TRBD1 matching 7 bases. V shed 4 bases, J shed 0 bases, and the junction held 9 bases outside the gene matches. The CDR3 runs 17 residues. Germline V gene sequence: CDR1 LNHDA, CDR2 SQIVND (reference sequence). CDR3 loop: CASSTYSQGYSNQPQHF. In nucleotides, the CDR3 is TGTGCCAGTAGTACGTATTCACAGGGGTATAGCAATCAGCCCCAGCATTTT. Supplemented by reference TRBV19 and TRBJ1-5, the full variable domain reads DGGITQSPKYLFRKEGQNVTLSCEQNLNHDAMYWYRQDPGQGLRLIYYSQIVNDFQKGDIAEGYSVSREKKESFPLTVTSAQKNPTAFYLCASSTYSQGYSNQPQHFGDGTRLSIL.

The V and J genes are TRBV7-2 and TRBJ2-5; the D gene is possibly TRBD1 (6 bases). Trimming stripped 4 bases from V and 4 bases from J, with 10 bases between. Germline loops: CDR1 SGHTA, CDR2 FQGNSA. This CDR3 comprises 13 residues. The CDR3 here is CASSSLQGETQYF. The CDR3 DNA follows: TGTGCCAGCAGCTCCCTACAGGGAGAGACCCAGTACTTC.

The chain couples TRBV9 to TRBJ2-2, with a tentative D call TRBD1 (5 bases). V dropped 3 bases and J dropped 4 bases, with 16 bases sitting between them. Germline lookup yields CDR1 SGDLS and CDR2 YYNGEE. This CDR3 is 16 amino acids long. CDR3: CASSAKGQGITGELFF. CDR3 bases: TGTGCCAGCAGCGCGAAGGGGCAGGGAATCACCGGGGAGCTGTTTTTT.

The chain employs TRBV12-3 or TRBV12-4 and TRBJ1-3, with D possibly TRBD1 on 6 matching bases. V dropped 5 bases and J dropped 2 bases, with 7 bases sitting between them. This CDR3 region has 13 residues. CDR3 DNA: TGTGCCAGCAGTACAGGGCCTGGAAACACCATATATTTT. Residues: CASSTGPGNTIYF.

The chain links TRBV10-1 to TRBJ1-1, with 7 positions matching TRBD1. This CDR3 comprises 15 residues. Germline loops: CDR1 WNHNN, CDR2 SYGVQD (reference sequence). V was pared by 9 bases and J by 6 bases, with 16 bases of the junction left unmatched. The CDR3: CARVGTANWGAEAFF. CDR3 DNA: TGCGCCAGGGTTGGGACAGCGAATTGGGGTGCTGAAGCTTTCTTT.